The present TCR beta chain was sequenced within a study of radiation and T cells in renal cell carcinoma. Study in general: Nephrectomy followed 15 Gy stereotactic body radiation by 4 weeks. Whole-study findings and limits: From baseline, blood top tumor clonotypes peaked at 2 weeks post-radiation.

Trimming took off 5 bases at V and 0 bases at J, with 7 bases between the two ends. The CDR3 has 13 amino acids. Germline-derived CDR1 and CDR2 are LNHDA and SQIVND (reference sequence). The sample's time point: blood 2 weeks post-SBRT. Described treatment: 15 Gy SBRT to primary tumor, nephrectomy 4 weeks later. Serial blood draws occurred at baseline and 2 and 4 weeks post-SBRT. The patient's renal cell carcinoma had clear cell pathology. About this clone: Its antigen remains unknown.

The data were produced by immunoSEQ multiplex PCR, yet TCRdb's version contains in-frame clones alone and is incomplete. The sample consists of 70,000 to 100,000 clones, 86% of them appearing once. The sequence was collected from a woman aged 45-59 years with renal cell carcinoma. V gene TRBV19 combines with J gene TRBJ2-5; TRBD2 is a possible D gene (5 bases). The specimen comprised blood, sampled from a patient whose treatment included radiotherapy and nephrectomy. CDR3 bases: TGTGCCAGTAGTGTCGGGAACCAAGAGACCCAGTACTTC. Translation gives CASSVGNQETQYF.